The TCR beta chain described here comes from a study of shared clonotypes between healthy human individuals. Points from the study as a whole: Naive subsets typically showed greater estimated richness than memory subsets.

Generated by immunoSEQ multiplex PCR, the TCRdb table keeps only in-frame clones and is missing some. Here the sample spans 2 million to 3 million clones, more than 85% being singletons. As regards this clone: The target antigen is unknown.

Material: naive CD4+ T cells from PBMCs. Subset meaning: CD45RA+ positively selected. The source of this sequence is a man younger than 30 in good health. Some clones in this sample may be carry-over from other donors' samples.

CDR3 in DNA: TGTGCCAGCTCACCAGTGATCCTGGTAGGAGAGCAGTTCTTC. Translating it yields CASSPVILVGEQFF. The chain carries TRBV18 and TRBJ2-1; D is unresolved. This CDR3 spans 14 amino acids. CDR1 is KGHSH and CDR2 is LQKENI in the germline V gene. Trimming left V 2 bases short and J 10 bases short, with 15 bases between.